This is a list of T cell receptor beta chains from one sample in a study of metastatic and nonmetastatic thyroid tumors. TCRdb re-called clones via MiXCR from the PCR reads. The sample lists some 32,000 clones; roughly 21% were seen once. Sequenced input: blood. The origin of the receptors is a female donor with papillary thyroid cancer or a benign thyroid nodule (not recorded which). Some clones in this sample may be carry-over from other donors' samples. Both conserved end residues are part of each CDR3. D genes are given only for firm matches. The size entry is marked missing in some rows and otherwise reads once, few, many or a size class.

abundance | j_gene | len | v_gene | d_gene | CDR3nt | CDR3aa
many | TRBJ1-4 | 14 | TRBV7-2 | - | TGTGCCAGCAGCCTGGCCAGGTATAATGAAAAACTGTTTTTT | CASSLARYNEKLFF
- | TRBJ2-3 | 15 | TRBV5-1 | - | TGCGCCAGCAGCTTGACAGGGAGTAGCACAGATACGCAGTATTTT | CASSLTGSSTDTQYF
few | TRBJ2-7 | 18 | TRBV12-3/TRBV12-4 | TRBD2 | TGTGCCAGCAGCCCGAGGACTAGCGGGAGGGCTTGGGGCTACGAGCAGTACTTC | CASSPRTSGRAWGYEQYF
- | TRBJ2-2 | 16 | TRBV6-2/TRBV6-3 | - | TGTGCCAGCAGTAGACTCCAGACAGGGAACACCGGGGAGCTGTTTTTT | CASSRLQTGNTGELFF
- | TRBJ2-1 | 19 | TRBV27 | TRBD2 | TGTGCCAGCAGTTCGACCCTAGCGGGAGGCACTCCCTCCTACAATGAGCAGTTCTTC | CASSSTLAGGTPSYNEQFF
few | TRBJ1-6 | 14 | TRBV7-6 | - | TGTGCCAGCAGCTTACGGGGAGTGGGTTCACCCCTCCACTTT | CASSLRGVGSPLHF
many | TRBJ1-5 | 14 | TRBV6-1 | - | TGTGCCAGCAGACCGGTGGGGGCTCTTCAGCCCCAGCATTTT | CASRPVGALQPQHF
- | TRBJ2-3 | 15 | TRBV11-2 | - | TGTGCCAGCAGCTTCCGTGTTGACGGGGCAGATACGCAGTATTTT | CASSFRVDGADTQYF
- | TRBJ2-3 | 18 | TRBV14 | TRBD2 | TGTGCCAGCAGCCCTTTCCCCCCGGGACTAGCGGGAAGTCGTACGCAGTATTTT | CASSPFPPGLAGSRTQYF
few | TRBJ2-2 | 13 | TRBV6-1 | - | TGTGCCAGCACCAATGGGGGGAACGGGGAGCTGTTTTTT | CASTNGGNGELFF
few | TRBJ1-6 | 13 | TRBV12-3/TRBV12-4 | - | TGTGCCAGCAGTGTCAGGGTCGAATCACCCCTCCACTTT | CASSVRVESPLHF
many | TRBJ2-7 | 13 | TRBV3-1 | - | TGTGCCAGCAGCCTCCCCCAAAGCTACGAGCAGTACTTC | CASSLPQSYEQYF
many | TRBJ2-1 | 18 | TRBV4-2 | TRBD2 | TGTGCCAGCAGCCGTGGTAGCCTAGCGGGAGTAGCGGACAATGAGCAGTTCTTC | CASSRGSLAGVADNEQFF
few | TRBJ2-7 | 14 | TRBV6-2/TRBV6-3 | TRBD1 | TGTGCCAGCAGTTACTCGACAGGGAATTACGAGCAGTACTTC | CASSYSTGNYEQYF
- | TRBJ2-2 | 13 | TRBV12-3/TRBV12-4 | - | TGTGCCAGCAGGCCCGGGGGCGGCGGGGAGCTGTTTTTT | CASRPGGGGELFF
many | TRBJ1-3 | 14 | TRBV6-1 | - | TGTGCCAGCACCGAAGCAGGGTTTGGAAACACCATATATTTT | CASTEAGFGNTIYF
medium-sized | TRBJ2-3 | 13 | TRBV6-4 | - | TGTGCCAGCAGTAATTCAATGGCAGATACGCAGTATTTT | CASSNSMADTQYF
many | TRBJ1-2 | 13 | TRBV20-1 | TRBD1 | TGCAGTGCTAGAGAGGTGGACAGGGTTGGCTACACCTTC | CSAREVDRVGYTF
- | TRBJ2-7 | 13 | TRBV12-3/TRBV12-4 | - | TGTGCCAGCACAGACCCAGGAGCAGGGGAGCAGTACTTC | CASTDPGAGEQYF
- | TRBJ2-5 | 17 | TRBV11-2 | - | TGTGCCAGCAGCCGGGACGCGGCTCCCTGGGGTGAAGAGACCCAGTACTTC | CASSRDAAPWGEETQYF
- | TRBJ1-6 | 16 | TRBV6-4 | - | TGTGCCAGCAGCGGTGGGGGACGGGGAAAGAATTCACCCCTCCACTTT | CASSGGGRGKNSPLHF
- | TRBJ1-2 | 14 | TRBV6-5 | - | TGTGCCAGCAGTACCGAGGGGGGGTCCTATGGCTACACCTTC | CASSTEGGSYGYTF
many | TRBJ2-1 | 16 | TRBV5-1 | - | TGCGCCAGCAGCTTGGAGGGCCAAAACGAATACAATGAGCAGTTCTTC | CASSLEGQNEYNEQFF
many | TRBJ2-7 | 13 | TRBV20-1 | TRBD2 | TGCAGTCCTTTGAGGGGAGGGGTCTACGAGCAGTACTTC | CSPLRGGVYEQYF